The TCR beta chain under discussion was sequenced for a study of blood T cell repertoires in COVID-19. As for the study in general: Acute and convalescent COVID-19 samples came from the United States, Italy and Spain. Sources were T cells, B-cell-depleted T cells, or PBMCs; the material itself was cDNA or gDNA.

Germline V lookup: CDR1 SGHNT, CDR2 YYREEE (reference sequence). V lost 5 bases, J lost 5 bases, and 16 bases lay in between. The CDR3 runs 14 residues. TCRdb keeps only in-frame clones here, not all; method: immunoSEQ multiplex PCR. This sample yields approximately 150,000 clones, of which 87% are seen a single time; around 1.2% belongs to the top ten. This study enrolled people aged 18 to 89 from about two dozen US geographic areas. Cohort placement rested on clinical history that participants reported themselves. V and J are TRBV5-4 and TRBJ2-5; maybe TRBD2 (6 bases). The material sequenced was PBMCs or T cells enriched from blood (not recorded which). This receptor was identified in a human donor with acute COVID-19. The donor label of this sample is uncertain. Here the CDR3 reads CASSSRRVPETQYF. The CDR3 DNA follows: TGTGCCAGCAGTTCCAGGAGGGTACCGGAGACCCAGTACTTC.